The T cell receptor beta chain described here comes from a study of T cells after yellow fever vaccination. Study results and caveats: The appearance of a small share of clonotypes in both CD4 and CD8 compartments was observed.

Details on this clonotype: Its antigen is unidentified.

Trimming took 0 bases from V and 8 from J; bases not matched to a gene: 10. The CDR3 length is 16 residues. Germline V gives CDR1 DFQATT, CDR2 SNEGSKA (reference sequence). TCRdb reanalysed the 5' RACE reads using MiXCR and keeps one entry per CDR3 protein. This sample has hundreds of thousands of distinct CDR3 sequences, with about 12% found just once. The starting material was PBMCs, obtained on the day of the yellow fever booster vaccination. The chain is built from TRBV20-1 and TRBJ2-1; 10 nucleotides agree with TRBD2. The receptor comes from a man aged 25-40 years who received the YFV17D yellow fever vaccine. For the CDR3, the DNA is TGCAGTGCTAGAGAGGTTGCTAGCGGGAGTATCCATGAGCAGTTCTTC. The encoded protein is CSAREVASGSIHEQFF.